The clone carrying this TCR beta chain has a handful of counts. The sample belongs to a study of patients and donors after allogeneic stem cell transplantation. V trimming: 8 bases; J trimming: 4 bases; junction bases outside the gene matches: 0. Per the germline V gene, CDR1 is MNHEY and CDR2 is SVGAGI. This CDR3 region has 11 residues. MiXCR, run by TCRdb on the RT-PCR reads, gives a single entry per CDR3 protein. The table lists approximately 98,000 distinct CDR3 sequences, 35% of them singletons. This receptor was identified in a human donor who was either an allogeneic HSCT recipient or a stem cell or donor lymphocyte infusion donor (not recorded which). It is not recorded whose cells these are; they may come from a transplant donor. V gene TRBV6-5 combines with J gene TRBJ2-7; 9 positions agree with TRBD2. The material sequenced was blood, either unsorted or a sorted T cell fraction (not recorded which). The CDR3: CASGLAYEQYF. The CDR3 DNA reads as TGTGCCAGCGGACTAGCGTACGAGCAGTACTTC.